Following are 5 T cell receptor beta chains from one sample sequenced in a study of cytomegalovirus exposure and HLA in healthy donors. PCR employed 60 Vbeta and 13 Jbeta primers. Repertoires were generated with immunoSEQ multiplex PCR, while TCRdb's copy carries only in-frame clones and drops some. This table has about 68,000 clones, over 75% appearing once. Sequenced input: PBMCs. Receptors originate from a human donor in good health.

The chain employs TRBV19 and TRBJ1-4, with D unclear. With 9 bases removed from V and 8 bases from J, the gap between germline ends came to 16 bases. Germline V gives CDR1 LNHDA, CDR2 SQIVND (reference sequence). The CDR3 loop spans 13 amino acids. In DNA, the CDR3 is TGTGCCAGCGCGGGCCCCTGGGGAGAAAAACTGTTTTTT. The encoded protein is CASAGPWGEKLFF.

The chain uses TRBV19 and TRBJ2-3, with D possibly matching TRBD1 (6 bases). CDR1 LNHDA and CDR2 SQIVND come from the germline V gene (reference sequence). This CDR3 comprises 14 residues. Trimming left V 9 bases short and J 1 base short, with 14 bases between. The CDR3 loop reads CASSRGSGTDTQYF. The CDR3 DNA reads as TGTGCCAGCTCCAGGGGATCAGGCACAGATACGCAGTATTTT.

V is TRBV6-5 and J is TRBJ1-1, with D unresolved. CDR1 is MNHEY and CDR2 is SVGAGI in the germline V gene. V lost 5 bases, J lost 7 bases, and 17 bases lay in between. The CDR3 is 14 amino acids. CDR3 sequence (DNA): TGTGCCAGCAGTGCGGGATTTAAGCCTTTTGAAGCTTTCTTT. This translates into CASSAGFKPFEAFF.

The chain joins TRBV4-2 to TRBJ2-7; 10 nucleotides agree with TRBD2. The CDR3 contains 16 residues. With V trimmed by 1 base and J by 3 bases, 6 bases remained unmatched. The germline V gene has CDR1 LGHNA and CDR2 YNFKEQ. DNA of the CDR3: TGTGCCAGCAGCCAAGGCGGGGTAGCGGGGGGCTACGAGCAGTACTTC. It codes for CASSQGGVAGGYEQYF.

This chain links TRBV19 with TRBJ2-2; weak D call: TRBD2 (6 bases). Germline CDR1 is LNHDA and CDR2 is SQIVND (reference sequence). V was clipped by 1 base and J by 6 bases, with 9 bases between them. The CDR3 is 14 residues long. CDR3 loop: CASSIAEGSGELFF. CDR3 bases: TGTGCCAGTAGTATAGCGGAGGGATCCGGGGAGCTGTTTTTT.